The 29 T cell receptor beta chains listed next were all sequenced from one sample in a study of T cell responses to AZD1222 COVID-19 vaccine. The data were produced by immunoSEQ multiplex PCR, yet TCRdb's version contains in-frame clones alone and is incomplete. The sample yields about 97,000 clones, 88% seen once. Sequencing used peripheral blood, obtained on day 0 of AZD1222 vaccination. The receptors derive from an adult in good health.

The chain employs TRBV6-5 and TRBJ1-1; D uncertain. Germline CDR1 reads MNHEY; CDR2 reads SVGAGI. V lost 7 bases to trimming and J lost 2 bases, with 17 bases between them. This CDR3 has 15 amino acids. The CDR3 region is CASKLEETLNTEAFF. The CDR3 DNA sequence: TGTGCCAGCAAACTGGAGGAGACCTTAAACACTGAAGCTTTCTTT.

The chain links TRBV30 to TRBJ1-2, with TRBD1 matching 9 bases. Germline V gene data show CDR1 as GTSNPN and CDR2 as SVGIG (reference sequence). There are 13 residues in the CDR3. V shed 3 bases and J 4 bases; nucleotides not matched to a gene: 3. The CDR3 nucleotides read TGTGCCTGGAGGGGGACAGGGTCCTATGGCTACACCTTC. Translated, it gives CAWRGTGSYGYTF.

The rearrangement links TRBV27 to TRBJ2-7, with D uncertain. The length of the CDR3 is 14 residues. Trimming left V 1 base short and J 0 bases short, with 7 bases between. The V gene's germline CDR1 is MNHEY and CDR2 SMNVEV (reference sequence). CDR3 bases: TGTGCCAGCAGTTTATGGGGTAGCTCCTACGAGCAGTACTTC. It encodes CASSLWGSSYEQYF.

CDR3 in DNA: TGTGCCAGCAGCTTAAAGATGGGGGGGCGCGTCCATGAGCAGTTCTTC. It specifies CASSLKMGGRVHEQFF. This chain joins TRBV11-2 and TRBJ2-1, with D possibly matching TRBD2 (7 bases). In germline, CDR1 is SGHAT, CDR2 FQNNGV. This CDR3 comprises 16 residues. V was trimmed by 2 bases and J by 8 bases, leaving 19 bases between them.

V gene TRBV6-2 or TRBV6-3 combines with J gene TRBJ2-7; D not resolved. The CDR3 is 12 amino acids. The V gene's germline CDR1 is MNHEY and CDR2 SVGEGT. Deletions cut 5 bases from V and 3 bases from J, with 8 bases between. CDR3 residues: CASSKSNYEQYF. DNA of the CDR3: TGTGCCAGCAGTAAAAGTAACTACGAGCAGTACTTC.

The chain is built from TRBV27 and TRBJ2-5; a possible D gene is TRBD1 (5 bases). There are 16 residues in the CDR3. The V and J ends lost 3 bases and 2 bases respectively, with 16 bases between them. Germline CDR1 reads MNHEY; CDR2 reads SMNVEV (reference sequence). CDR3 residues: CASSFSDSLTQETQYF. The CDR3 coding sequence is TGTGCCAGCAGTTTCTCTGACAGCTTAACACAAGAGACCCAGTACTTC.

The J gene is TRBJ1-1, the V gene TRBV6-2 or TRBV6-3, with D perhaps matching TRBD1 (5 bases). Trimming stripped 5 bases from V and 2 bases from J, with 12 bases between. Per germline, CDR1 MNHEY and CDR2 SVGEGT. The CDR3 is 14 amino acids. The CDR3 spells CASSHPDINTEAFF. The CDR3 nucleotides read TGTGCCAGCAGTCACCCGGACATCAACACTGAAGCTTTCTTT.

The chain combines TRBV25-1 with TRBJ1-4; D is ambiguous. This CDR3 has 12 amino acids. Trimming took 6 bases from V and 8 from J, leaving 10 bases between them. Germline V gene data show CDR1 as MGHDK and CDR2 as SYGVNS. The CDR3 protein is CASSPRHEKLFF. DNA of the CDR3: TGTGCCAGCAGCCCCCGCCACGAAAAACTGTTTTTT.

This clone is a singleton in its sample. Written as DNA, the CDR3 is TGTGCCAGCAGTTCTCCGGGACAGGGTGACCATGAGCAGTTCTTC. Translating it yields CASSSPGQGDHEQFF. This rearrangement joins TRBV6-5 to TRBJ2-1; 9 bases align to TRBD1. The CDR3 is 15 residues long. V lost 4 bases and J lost 8; bases outside the gene matches: 9. The V gene's germline CDR1 is MNHEY and CDR2 SVGAGI.

The V and J genes are TRBV4-3 and TRBJ1-2; TRBD1 matches at 8 bases. This CDR3 comprises 16 residues. Germline lookup yields CDR1 LGHNA and CDR2 YSLEER. The V segment lost 0 bases and the J segment 4 bases; nucleotides outside the gene matches: 7. For the CDR3, the DNA is TGCGCCAGCAGCCAAGATCGAGGACAGGGTGGCTATGGCTACACCTTC. Protein product: CASSQDRGQGGYGYTF.

The chain has TRBV3-1 (or the pseudogene TRBV3-2) and TRBJ2-2; no definite D call. In germline, CDR1 is LGHDT, CDR2 YNNKEL (reference sequence). V was pared by 4 bases and J by 8 bases, with 8 bases between. This CDR3 is built from 12 residues. As DNA, the CDR3 is TGTGCCAGCAGCCCTTTATTTGGGGAGCTGTTTTTT. Residues: CASSPLFGELFF.

The V gene is TRBV5-1, the J gene TRBJ2-3, with no clear D. Trimming took 6 bases from V and 2 from J, leaving 13 bases between them. Germline CDR1 is SGHRS and CDR2 is YFSETQ. The CDR3 spans 14 residues. Written as DNA, the CDR3 is TGCGCCAGCAAGAATGTAGGGCTCACAGATACGCAGTATTTT. This encodes CASKNVGLTDTQYF.

In the case of this clone: This same CDR3 is encoded by further DNA sequences in the sample. This chain uses TRBV9 with TRBJ1-4, with 7 bases matching TRBD1. This CDR3 is 14 amino acids long. Germline values: CDR1 SGDLS, CDR2 YYNGEE. The trim removed 4 bases at V and 7 bases at J, leaving 7 bases unmatched. The DNA for the CDR3 is TGTGCCAGCAGCCCCCGACAGGGTCCTGAAAAACTGTTTTTT. Encoded protein: CASSPRQGPEKLFF.

The rearrangement uses TRBV28 and TRBJ2-3; D uncertain. The CDR3 loop spans 14 amino acids. V was pared by 8 bases and J by 4 bases, with 16 bases between. From germline, CDR1 is MDHEN and CDR2 SYDVKM. The CDR3 bases are TGTGCCAGCGGAAGGGTATTCGGCGCAGATACGCAGTATTTT. Translation gives CASGRVFGADTQYF.

The V and J genes are TRBV5-1 and TRBJ1-6; no firm D call. CDR3 length equals 15 residues. Deletions cut 2 bases from V and 9 bases from J, with 15 bases between. The germline V gene encodes CDR1 SGHRS and CDR2 YFSETQ. The chain's CDR3 is CASSFNGELGSPLHF. Here the CDR3 DNA reads TGCGCCAGCAGCTTTAATGGGGAATTAGGTTCACCCCTCCACTTT.

The chain is built from TRBV4-2 and TRBJ2-6; D unresolved. This CDR3 has 16 amino acids. V lost 0 bases to trimming and J lost 0 bases, with 6 bases between them. CDR1 is LGHNA, CDR2 YNFKEQ, per germline. The CDR3 bases are TGTGCCAGCAGCCAAGAGGACGGCTCTGGGGCCAACGTCCTGACTTTC. Protein sequence: CASSQEDGSGANVLTF.

V and J are TRBV5-1 and TRBJ2-5; the D gene is possibly TRBD1 (5 bases). Trimming removed 1 base from V and 2 bases from J, with 12 bases in between. Germline V CDR1 and CDR2: SGHRS, YFSETQ. The CDR3 length is 15 residues. The CDR3 nucleotides are TGCGCCAGCAGCTTGCGGGCGCGACAGCAAGAGACCCAGTACTTC. Amino acid sequence: CASSLRARQQETQYF. Supplemented by reference TRBV5-1 and TRBJ2-5, the full variable domain reads KAGVTQTPRYLIKTRGQQVTLSCSPISGHRSVSWYQQTPGQGLQFLFEYFSETQRNKGNFPGRFSGRQFSNSRSEMNVSTLELGDSALYLCASSLRARQQETQYFGPGTRLLVL.

The genes are TRBV6-5 and TRBJ2-7; no firm D call. V was trimmed by 6 bases and J by 3 bases, leaving 15 bases between them. The germline CDR1 and CDR2 sequences are MNHEY and SVGAGI. The CDR3 length is 14 residues. The CDR3 is CASRGMGKGYEQYF. CDR3 nucleotides: TGTGCCAGCAGAGGCATGGGCAAAGGCTACGAGCAGTACTTC.

The J gene is TRBJ1-4, the V gene TRBV14; D not resolved. The length of the CDR3 is 16 residues. The germline gives CDR1 SGHDN, CDR2 FVKESK. Trimming shortened V by 5 bases and J by 2 bases, and 15 bases separated the two germline ends. CDR3 nucleotides: TGTGCCAGCAGCAAAGCCCTCGGAGGGACTAATGAAAAACTGTTTTTT. This gives the protein CASSKALGGTNEKLFF.

The chain joins TRBV28 to TRBJ2-7, with TRBD2 as a possible D gene (6 bases). V shed 5 bases and J shed 0 bases, with 11 bases lying between them. This CDR3 has 14 residues. Germline V lookup: CDR1 MDHEN, CDR2 SYDVKM. This chain's CDR3 is CASSPAGISYEQYF. The DNA of the CDR3 is TGTGCCAGCAGTCCCGCGGGGATCTCCTACGAGCAGTACTTC.

This chain joins TRBV11-2 and TRBJ1-1, with TRBD1 matching 7 bases. The junction had 8 bases not matched to a gene; V was cut back by 5 bases and J by 11 bases. CDR1 SGHAT and CDR2 FQNNGV come from the germline V gene. The length of the CDR3 is 12 residues. The DNA of the CDR3 is TGTGCCAGCAGCCCAGGGGGGCTCGGGGCTTTCTTT. It codes for CASSPGGLGAFF.

The sample holds a few counts of this clone. The chain joins TRBV9 to TRBJ1-1; D is perhaps TRBD1 (6 bases). CDR1 and CDR2 (germline): SGDLS, YYNGEE. This CDR3 has 14 amino acids. Trimming removed 4 bases from V and 7 bases from J, with 17 bases in between. The CDR3 DNA follows: TGTGCCAGCAGCCCCCTTACAGGGAGGAATGAAGCTTTCTTT. Translating gives CASSPLTGRNEAFF.

This rearrangement joins TRBV6-1 to TRBJ2-1, with no clear D. CDR3 size: 14 residues. The germline V gene encodes CDR1 MNHNS and CDR2 SASEGT. The V and J ends lost 2 bases and 7 bases respectively, with 12 bases between them. CDR3 amino acids: CASSELKPKNEQFF. CDR3 DNA: TGTGCCAGCAGTGAATTAAAGCCGAAGAATGAGCAGTTCTTC.

The genes are TRBV9 and TRBJ1-1; 7 bases are shared with TRBD1. Germline V lookup: CDR1 SGDLS, CDR2 YYNGEE. V lost 4 bases, J lost 4 bases, and 4 bases stayed unmatched. There are 13 residues in the CDR3. CDR3 in DNA: TGTGCCAGCAGCCTTACAGGGGCCACTGAAGCTTTCTTT. This sequence encodes CASSLTGATEAFF.

This sequence joins TRBV5-1 and TRBJ2-3, with unresolved D. This CDR3 spans 14 amino acids. Germline CDR1 and CDR2: SGHRS and YFSETQ. Trimming took off 3 bases at V and 2 bases at J, with 10 bases between the two ends. CDR3 in DNA: TGCGCCAGCAGCTCGATCAGTTCCACAGATACGCAGTATTTT. Amino acid sequence: CASSSISSTDTQYF.

The chain is built from TRBV6-5 and TRBJ1-1; a weak D match, TRBD1 (6 bases). Germline CDR1 MNHEY, CDR2 SVGAGI. CDR3 length equals 15 residues. Between the trimmed V and J ends, which lost 5 bases and 4 bases, there was a span of 17 bases. The CDR3 coding sequence is TGTGCCAGCAGTCCGGCCTCGGGAGGGGGCACTGAAGCTTTCTTT. Translation gives CASSPASGGGTEAFF.

The rearrangement joins TRBV10-3 to TRBJ2-3; D is undetermined. Germline V lookup: CDR1 ENHRY, CDR2 SYGVKD. The V end was cut by 10 bases, the J end by 0 bases, with 14 bases between. This CDR3 is 14 amino acids long. The CDR3 loop reads CATQPQLSTDTQYF. In nucleotides, the CDR3 is TGTGCCACCCAGCCCCAACTTAGCACAGATACGCAGTATTTT.

The J gene is TRBJ2-1, the V gene TRBV4-2, with 11 nucleotides matching TRBD2. The CDR3 spans 15 residues. Germline-derived CDR1 and CDR2 are LGHNA and YNFKEQ. The junction had 2 bases not matched to a gene; V was cut back by 3 bases and J by 4 bases. The CDR3 region is CASSQTSGAYNEQFF. DNA for the CDR3: TGTGCCAGCAGCCAGACTAGCGGGGCTTACAATGAGCAGTTCTTC.

The chain combines TRBV19 with TRBJ1-1, with D perhaps TRBD1 (6 bases). CDR1 is LNHDA and CDR2 is SQIVND in the germline V gene (reference sequence). Trimming took 4 bases from V and 0 from J, leaving 12 bases between them. This CDR3 has 15 amino acids. The DNA for the CDR3 is TGTGCCAGTAGTACCGGGGGCTTGATGAACACTGAAGCTTTCTTT. Protein: CASSTGGLMNTEAFF.